This entry features one TCR beta chain sequence. What this receptor recognizes is not known. No much larger clone is present one base from it, and per-base qualities are unavailable. The sample comes from a study of blood T cells in healthy people across ages (dated by TCRdb to the mid-2010s). Turning to the overall study: Template switching captured roughly one uniquely barcoded TCR beta cDNA molecule per two T cells in model experiments. Donors were grouped into four age groups: young (average approximately 15 years), middle-aged (roughly 38), aged (62) and long-lived (82). To track age-related changes in TCR beta repertoire diversity, the study relied on deep sequencing normalized with unique cDNA molecular identifiers. To avoid experimental bias, donors of different ages were randomly spread across the sequencing lanes. For two donors (one aged 18 to 29 and one aged 80 or older), the study analyzed two additional independent replicas of 1 million unique cDNA reads from the same blood draw.

Preparation of the library involved 5' RACE. TCRdb names Illumina HiSeq 2500 as the instrument used. A second PCR of roughly 6 to 12 cycles was run with a J-beta primer mix and a sample-barcoded 5' primer. A unique molecular identifier was introduced onto each TCR beta cDNA molecule by a template-switch 5' adaptor carrying 12 random nucleotides. Each sample yielded at least 3 million CDR3-containing paired-end reads. All of the RNA was converted into first-strand cDNA using the Mint cDNA synthesis kit, with a TRBC-specific oligonucleotide serving as the primer. Following uracil-DNA glycosylase treatment, all cDNA underwent a first 18-cycle PCR with the universal primers M1SS and BC2_uni_R. Regarding the original processing steps: For normalization, 1 million high-quality reads were randomly selected from each sample, with every read carrying a distinct molecular identifier. Reads sharing molecular identifiers were discarded rather than binned into consensus sequences. MiTCR, run with a Q25 quality threshold and the strictest error-elimination algorithm, handled CDR3 identification, clonotype clustering and error correction. Lower-bound total TCR beta diversity was estimated with a nonparametric unseen species model using Euler transformation. TCRdb itself trimmed the public reads at Q25 with fastp, ran MiXCR and retained productive beta chains. Merged by CDR3 protein, the rows form single entries marked with the most common genes and DNA. The V and J calls shown here were made by TCRdb, not taken from the authors' results. The sample table shows some 800,000 distinct CDR3 sequences, and roughly 44% are seen once. Clones ranked in the top ten supply 15% to 25% of the sample.

Systemically healthy Caucasian individuals from Russia, 39 in total and aged roughly 6 to 95 years, were included as donors. Approximately 9.7 milliliters of peripheral blood were drawn from each donor into EDTA-treated Vacutainer tubes. Ficoll-Paque density-gradient centrifugation was used to isolate PBMCs, with at least 7 million per sample. Trizol reagent was used to extract total RNA from PBMCs, with at least 6 micrograms per sample. The percentages of naive CD45RAhigh/CD27high T cells were determined by flow cytometry on a PBMC aliquot from every donor. General findings and caveats noted by the study authors: There was a strong correlation between observed TCR beta diversity and the percentage of naive T cells measured by flow cytometry. Compared with the aged group, the long-lived group had more naive CD4+ T cells, fewer expanded clones and increased TCR diversity, suggesting age selection. Estimates of total diversity based on one million sequenced T cells were regarded as lower bounds and as underestimates. Observed TCR beta diversity per million T cells fell roughly linearly with age, and a significant reduction was already apparent by age roughly 40. Because profiling used bulk unsorted PBMCs, naive and antigen-experienced compartments could not be compared conclusively. The CMV infection status of donors was not known, potentially confounding age-related changes in expanded clonotypes.

CDR1 and CDR2 are read off the germline V gene as SGHRS and YFSETQ. There are 15 amino acids in the CDR3, from cysteine to phenylalanine inclusive. Only CDR3 DNA is held: 45 bases, read in frame from base 1. Germline trimming amounts to 0 bases on V and 6 bases on J, with 5 as the count of junction bases outside the gene matches. Sequenced material: blood. Recombination linked TRBV5-1 to TRBJ2-7; TRBD2 aligns with 11 central bases. This TCR came from a man in his fifties or sixties in good health. The CDR3 protein sequence reads: CASSLVTSGGSEQYF. The DNA sequence reads TGCGCCAGCAGCTTGGTTACTAGCGGGGGTTCCGAGCAGTACTTC.